These 4 T cell receptor beta chains share one sample of origin, sequenced in a study of Ad26.COV2.S vaccination and SARS-CoV-2 variants. TCRdb's table, derived via immunoSEQ multiplex PCR, lists solely in-frame clones and lacks some. The sample has roughly 450,000 clones, around 90% seen once. Treatment: some 20 received Ad26.COV2.S at low or high dose, single or two shots; several received placebo; per-sample allocation not given. Samples came from day 63 after the first vaccine or placebo injection. The source material was peripheral blood, sampled in a trial of Ad26.COV2.S vaccine versus placebo. These receptors were taken from a person between 18 and 65 years old who received the Ad26.COV2.S COVID-19 vaccine or a placebo.

The chain combines TRBV24-1 with TRBJ2-2; 9 nucleotides agree with TRBD2. This CDR3 has 17 residues. CDR1 and CDR2 from the germline V gene are KGHDR and SFDVKD. Trimming took 0 bases from V and 6 from J; bases not matched to a gene: 7. Written as DNA, the CDR3 is TGTGCCACCAGTGATTTGGGTCGCGGGAGGGCCTCCGGGGAGCTGTTTTTT. Amino acids: CATSDLGRGRASGELFF.

The V and J genes are TRBV24-1 and TRBJ2-3; TRBD2 is a possible D gene (6 bases). V was cut by 0 bases and J by 0 bases, with 9 bases left in between. Per the germline V gene, CDR1 is KGHDR and CDR2 is SFDVKD. This CDR3 has 16 residues. The CDR3 sequence: CATSDLGGPSTDTQYF. The CDR3, as DNA: TGTGCCACCAGTGATTTGGGAGGGCCGAGCACAGATACGCAGTATTTT.

V usage is TRBV2 and J usage is TRBJ1-2, with TRBD1 identical over 7 bases. After removal of 7 bases from V and 4 bases from J, the junction contained 9 bases not matched to a gene. The CDR3 spans 14 residues. In germline, CDR1 is SNHLY, CDR2 FYNNEI. The CDR3 protein is CASTGQDTFYGYTF. The CDR3 nucleotides are TGTGCCAGCACCGGACAGGACACCTTCTATGGCTACACCTTC.

The rearrangement links TRBV6-5 to TRBJ2-7; perhaps D is TRBD1 or TRBD2 (5 bases each). This CDR3 spans 14 amino acids. From germline, CDR1 is MNHEY and CDR2 SVGAGI. With 4 bases removed from V and 7 bases from J, the gap between germline ends came to 17 bases. This chain's CDR3 is CASSLDGAVSEQYF. In DNA form, the CDR3 reads TGTGCCAGCAGTTTGGACGGGGCGGTGTCGGAGCAGTACTTC.